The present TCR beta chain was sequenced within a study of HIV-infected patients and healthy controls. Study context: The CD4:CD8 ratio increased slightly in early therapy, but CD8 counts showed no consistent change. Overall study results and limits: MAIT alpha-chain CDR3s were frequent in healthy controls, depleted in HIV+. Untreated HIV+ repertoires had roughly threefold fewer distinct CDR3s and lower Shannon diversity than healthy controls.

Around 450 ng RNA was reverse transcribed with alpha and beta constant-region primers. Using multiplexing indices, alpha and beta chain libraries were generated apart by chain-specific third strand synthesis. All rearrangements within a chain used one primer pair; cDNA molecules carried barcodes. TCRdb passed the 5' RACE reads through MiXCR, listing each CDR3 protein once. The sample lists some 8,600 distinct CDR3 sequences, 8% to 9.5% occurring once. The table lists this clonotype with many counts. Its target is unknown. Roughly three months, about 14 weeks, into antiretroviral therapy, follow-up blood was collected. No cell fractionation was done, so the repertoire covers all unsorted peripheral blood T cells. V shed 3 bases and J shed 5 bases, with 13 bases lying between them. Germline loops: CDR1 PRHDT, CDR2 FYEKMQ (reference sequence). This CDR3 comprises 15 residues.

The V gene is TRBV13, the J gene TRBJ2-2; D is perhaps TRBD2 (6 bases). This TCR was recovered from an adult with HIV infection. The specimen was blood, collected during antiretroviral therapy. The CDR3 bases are TGTGCCAGCAGCTTTGCCGGGGGTTCTACCGGGGAGCTGTTTTTT. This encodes CASSFAGGSTGELFF.